This T cell receptor beta chain originates from a study of T cells in Graves' hyperthyroidism and ophthalmopathy. The wider study: Blood was drawn when the patient was first diagnosed and still untreated.

Overall study results and limits: A 13 V-J signature model discriminated ophthalmopathy versus stable hyperthyroidism. Before onset, by a median of approximately 5.9 months, the model predicted ophthalmopathy.

This clonotype was counted at least ten times. Its antigen is as yet unknown. With 6 bases removed from V and 3 bases from J, the gap between germline ends came to 11 bases. The V gene's germline CDR1 is MNHNS and CDR2 SASEGT. This CDR3 comprises 13 residues. Authors of the study amplified TCR beta CDR3 regions from RNA transcripts. The HTBI primer set was used in a first-round RT-PCR of the TCR CDR3. TCRdb itself ran the multiplex PCR reads through MiXCR, one entry per CDR3 protein. The table lists about 560,000 distinct CDR3 sequences, 15% to 17% of them singletons. Sequencing input: blood. The chain links TRBV6-1 to TRBJ1-1; unclear D gene. The receptor was isolated from a woman in her twenties or thirties with Graves' hyperthyroidism. In DNA, the CDR3 is TGTGCCAGCAGGAGAGATGAGGACACTGAAGCTTTCTTT. It encodes CASRRDEDTEAFF.